This T cell receptor (beta chain) is from a study of blood T cell repertoires in COVID-19. The wider study: COVID-19 samples from acute and convalescent phases originated in the United States, Italy and Spain.

Authors' methods: Amplified reference gene primers provided the basis for estimating nucleated cell counts. Some clones are missing from TCRdb's copy, which holds only in-frame ones; the method was immunoSEQ multiplex PCR. The V and J calls and clone size are taken from that table; D and trimming were inferred from the DNA. The table lists a few hundred thousand clones, 80% of them singletons. Self-reported history from a screening survey and questionnaire set each donor's cohort. This clone showed up just a few times. Germline V lookup: CDR1 SGHAT, CDR2 FQNNGV. The CDR3 extends over 12 amino acids. V was shortened by 4 bases and J by 0 bases, with 3 bases between the two germline ends.

This chain joins TRBV11-2 and TRBJ2-5, with D unclear. Material for sequencing was PBMCs or T cells enriched from blood (not recorded which). The TCR sequence derives from a woman aged 35 to 49 with acute COVID-19. CDR3 residues: CASSSYQETQYF. CDR3 nucleotides: TGTGCCAGCAGCTCCTACCAAGAGACCCAGTACTTC. Combining the CDR3 with reference TRBV11-2 and TRBJ2-5 gives the whole variable domain EAGVAQSPRYKIIEKRQSVAFWCNPISGHATLYWYQQILGQGPKLLIQFQNNGVVDDSQLPKDRFSAERLKGVDSTLKIQPAKLEDSAVYLCASSSYQETQYFGPGTRLLVL.